Below, one T cell receptor beta chain is given with its context. This sample was taken from a study of blood T cell repertoires in COVID-19. Study-wide background: Sites in the United States, Italy and Spain provided acute and convalescent COVID-19 samples. T cells, B-cell-depleted T cells, or PBMCs provided the cDNA or gDNA that served as material.

The data were produced by immunoSEQ multiplex PCR, yet TCRdb's version contains in-frame clones alone and is incomplete. The sample has about 230,000 clones, around 80% seen once. CDR1 is LNHNV and CDR2 is YYDKDF in the germline V gene (reference sequence). There are 15 residues in the CDR3. V lost 7 bases and J lost 4, with 16 bases in between. Sequencing was done on a sample of peripheral blood. This receptor was identified in a middle-aged man with acute or convalescent COVID-19. This sequence joins TRBV15 and TRBJ1-4; D is unresolved. CDR3 in DNA: TGTGCCACCACCTCCGGGCGGGCTAATAATGAAAAACTGTTTTTT. It encodes CATTSGRANNEKLFF.